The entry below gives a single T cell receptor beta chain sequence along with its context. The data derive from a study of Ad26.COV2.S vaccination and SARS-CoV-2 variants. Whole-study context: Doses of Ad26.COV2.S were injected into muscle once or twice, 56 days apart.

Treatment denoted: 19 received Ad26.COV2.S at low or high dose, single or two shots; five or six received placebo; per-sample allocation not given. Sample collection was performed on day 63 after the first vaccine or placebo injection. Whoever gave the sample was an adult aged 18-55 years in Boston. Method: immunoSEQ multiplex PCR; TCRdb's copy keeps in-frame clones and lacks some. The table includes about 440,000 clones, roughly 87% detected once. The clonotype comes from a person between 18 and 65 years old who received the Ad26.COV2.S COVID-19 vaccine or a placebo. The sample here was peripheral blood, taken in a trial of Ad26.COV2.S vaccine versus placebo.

For the CDR3, the DNA is TGTGCCAGCAGCTTAGTCCACCAATCGGCCGGGGAGCTGTTTTTT. Residues: CASSLVHQSAGELFF. The rearrangement uses TRBV7-2 and TRBJ2-2; D is ambiguous. The V end lost 1 base, the J end lost 6 bases, and 12 bases lay between the germline ends. The CDR3 covers 15 residues. Germline CDR1 SGHTA, CDR2 FQGNSA.